What follows are 7 T cell receptor beta chains derived from one specimen sequenced in a study of molecular identifiers for immune sequencing clone quantification. Each CDR3 protein is one row after TCRdb ran MiXCR on the PCR reads. The data hold fewer than 350,000 distinct CDR3 sequences, with roughly 24% observed a single time. Sequenced input: naive CD8+ T cells from blood, with Jurkat cell RNA spiked in. Stated subset: FACS-sorted CD8+CD4-CCR7+CD45RA+ naive T cells. The origin of the receptors is a human donor in good health. Some libraries in this study had Jurkat cell RNA spiked in.

The genes are TRBV13 and TRBJ1-1, with a tentative D call TRBD1 (5 bases). The V end was cut by 2 bases, the J end by 4 bases, with 11 bases between. Germline assignment: CDR1 PRHDT and CDR2 FYEKMQ (reference sequence). This CDR3 region has 14 residues. The CDR3, as DNA: TGTGCCAGCAGCTTACAGGGATGGGGCACTGAAGCTTTCTTT. It specifies CASSLQGWGTEAFF.

Ten or more counts support this clonotype. The chain employs TRBV29-1 and TRBJ2-7; 9 bases align to TRBD1. The V gene end was trimmed by 6 bases and the J gene end by 5 bases; junction bases not matched to a gene: 5. Germline CDR1 is SQVTM and CDR2 is ANQGSEA. The CDR3 runs 12 residues. The CDR3 here is CSVRDRDHEQYF. CDR3 nucleotides: TGCAGCGTCAGGGACAGGGACCACGAGCAGTACTTC.

This clonotype occurred once. A much larger clonotype is one base distant, so this may be a read error. The chain is built from TRBV4-1 and TRBJ1-1; 7 bases are shared with TRBD1. The CDR3 has 15 amino acids. The germline CDR1 and CDR2 sequences are MGHRA and YSYEKL. With V trimmed by 6 bases and J by 0 bases, 7 bases remained unmatched. The CDR3 region is CASSMTGIMNTEAFF. The CDR3 bases are TGCGCCAGCAGTATGACAGGGATCATGAACACTGAAGCTTTCTTT.

This sequence joins TRBV12-3 or TRBV12-4 and TRBJ2-5, with D perhaps being TRBD1 or TRBD2 (5 bases each). The CDR3 length is 15 residues. Trimming removed 4 bases at V and 1 base at J, with 13 bases between. CDR3 region: CASSSPPGAQETQYF. CDR3 bases: TGTGCCAGCAGTTCCCCCCCCGGGGCCCAAGAGACCCAGTACTTC.

On this clonotype: With a much larger clone just one base away, this may be a read error. The chain carries TRBV29-1 and TRBJ1-4; D is ambiguous. The germline V and J ends were trimmed by 4 bases and 7 bases, with 19 bases remaining between them. Germline CDR1 SQVTM, CDR2 ANQGSEA. This CDR3 spans 15 amino acids. The CDR3 region has the DNA TGCAGCGTTGTCCCGACGGCAGAGCCTAGTGAAAAACTGTTTTTT. This codes for CSVVPTAEPSEKLFF.

The chain carries TRBV6-5 and TRBJ2-1; 11 bases are shared with TRBD1. Losses at the gene ends were 4 bases for V and 2 bases for J; bases not matched to a gene: 4. CDR3 length equals 16 residues. CDR1 and CDR2 (germline): MNHEY, SVGAGI. The CDR3 reads CASSSTDRGPYNEQFF. The CDR3 DNA reads as TGTGCCAGCAGTTCCACGGACAGGGGGCCCTACAATGAGCAGTTCTTC.

In this sample, this clonotype turned up a few times. The genes are TRBV9 and TRBJ2-7; D call uncertain. The CDR3 consists of 12 residues. Trimming left V 4 bases short and J 5 bases short, with 10 bases between. Germline V gene data show CDR1 as SGDLS and CDR2 as YYNGEE. The CDR3 DNA reads TGTGCCAGCAGCTCCGAGATCGACGAGCAGTACTTC. Its translation: CASSSEIDEQYF. The entire variable domain, with the rest obtained from reference TRBV9 and TRBJ2-7, is as follows: DSGVTQTPKHLITATGQRVTLRCSPRSGDLSVYWYQQSLDQGLQFLIQYYNGEERAKGNILERFSAQQFPDLHSELNLSSLELGDSALYFCASSSEIDEQYFGPGTRLTVT.